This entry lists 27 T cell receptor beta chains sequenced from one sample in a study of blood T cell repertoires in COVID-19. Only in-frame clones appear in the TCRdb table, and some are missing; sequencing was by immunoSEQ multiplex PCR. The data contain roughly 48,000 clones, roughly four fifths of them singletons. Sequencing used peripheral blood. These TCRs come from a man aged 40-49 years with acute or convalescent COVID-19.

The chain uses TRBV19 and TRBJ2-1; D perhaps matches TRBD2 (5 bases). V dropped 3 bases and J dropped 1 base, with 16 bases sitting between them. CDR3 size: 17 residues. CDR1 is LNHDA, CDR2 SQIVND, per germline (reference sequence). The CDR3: CASSIGPPSGSYNEQFF. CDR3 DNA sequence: TGTGCCAGTAGTATCGGCCCCCCCTCGGGGTCCTACAATGAGCAGTTCTTC.

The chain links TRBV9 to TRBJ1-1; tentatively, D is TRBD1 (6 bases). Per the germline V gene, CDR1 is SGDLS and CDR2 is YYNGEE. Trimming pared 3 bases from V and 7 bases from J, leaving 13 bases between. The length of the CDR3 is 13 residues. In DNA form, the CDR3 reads TGTGCCAGCAGCGAAGGGGGTAGAAGTGAAGCTTTCTTT. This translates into CASSEGGRSEAFF.

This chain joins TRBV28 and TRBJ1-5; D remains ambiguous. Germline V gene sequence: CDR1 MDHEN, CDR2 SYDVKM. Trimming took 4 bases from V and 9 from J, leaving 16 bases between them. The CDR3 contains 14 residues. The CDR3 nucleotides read TGTGCCAGCAGTTCCTCTCGGGGAGCCCGGCCCCAGCATTTT. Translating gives CASSSSRGARPQHF.

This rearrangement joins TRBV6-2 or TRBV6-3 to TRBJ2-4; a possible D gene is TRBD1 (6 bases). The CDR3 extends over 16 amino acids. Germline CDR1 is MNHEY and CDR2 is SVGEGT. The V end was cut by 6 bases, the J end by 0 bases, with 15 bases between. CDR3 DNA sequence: TGTGCCAGCAGCCCAGGGCGGACAGTAGCCAAAAACATTCAGTACTTC. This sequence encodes CASSPGRTVAKNIQYF.

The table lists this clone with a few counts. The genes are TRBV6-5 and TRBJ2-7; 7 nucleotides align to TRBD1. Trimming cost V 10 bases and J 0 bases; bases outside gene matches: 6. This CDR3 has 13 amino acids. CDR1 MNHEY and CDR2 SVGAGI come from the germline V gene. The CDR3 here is CATSGTASYEQYF. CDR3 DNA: TGTGCCACCTCCGGGACAGCCTCCTACGAGCAGTACTTC.

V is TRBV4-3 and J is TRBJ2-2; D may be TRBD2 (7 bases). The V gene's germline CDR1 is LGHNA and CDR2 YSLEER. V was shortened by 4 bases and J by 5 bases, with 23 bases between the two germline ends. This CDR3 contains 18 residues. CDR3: CASSPHLGGGSRTGELFF. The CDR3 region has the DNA TGCGCCAGCAGCCCCCACCTAGGGGGGGGAAGTCGGACCGGGGAGCTGTTTTTT.

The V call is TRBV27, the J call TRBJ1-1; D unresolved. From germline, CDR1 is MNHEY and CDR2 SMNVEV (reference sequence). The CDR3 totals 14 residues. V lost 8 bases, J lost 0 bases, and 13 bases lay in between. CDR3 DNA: TGTGCCAGCCGGGGTAGGGCCATGAACACTGAAGCTTTCTTT. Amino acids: CASRGRAMNTEAFF.

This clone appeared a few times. The CDR3, as DNA: TGTGCCAGCAGTGAATGGCCCCGGAACACTGAAGCTTTCTTT. It translates to CASSEWPRNTEAFF. This chain uses TRBV2 with TRBJ1-1; no clear D. Trimming pared 2 bases from V and 1 base from J, leaving 8 bases between. The germline CDR1 and CDR2 sequences are SNHLY and FYNNEI. The CDR3 covers 14 residues. Filled out from reference TRBV2 and TRBJ1-1, the complete variable domain reads EPEVTQTPSHQVTQMGQEVILRCVPISNHLYFYWYRQILGQKVEFLVSFYNNEISEKSEIFDDQFSVERPDGSNFTLKIRSTKLEDSAMYFCASSEWPRNTEAFFGQGTRLTVV.

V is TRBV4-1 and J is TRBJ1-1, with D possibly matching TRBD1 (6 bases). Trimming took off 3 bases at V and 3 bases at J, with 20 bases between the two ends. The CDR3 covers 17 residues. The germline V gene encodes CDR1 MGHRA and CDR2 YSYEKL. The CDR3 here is CASSQEGGGRLDTEAFF. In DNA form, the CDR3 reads TGCGCCAGCAGCCAGGAGGGAGGGGGGCGCTTGGACACTGAAGCTTTCTTT.

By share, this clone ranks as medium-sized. The CDR3 sequence: CASTPGQKETQYF. The CDR3 coding sequence is TGTGCCAGCACCCCGGGACAGAAAGAGACCCAGTACTTC. The V and J genes are TRBV5-4 and TRBJ2-5; 7 bases map to TRBD1. The V gene's germline CDR1 is SGHNT and CDR2 YYREEE (reference sequence). The CDR3 is 13 residues long. With V trimmed by 6 bases and J by 3 bases, 5 bases remained unmatched. The variable domain in full, with the rest retrieved from reference TRBV5-4 and TRBJ2-5, is ETGVTQSPTHLIKTRGQQVTLRCSSQSGHNTVSWYQQALGQGPQFIFQYYREEENGRGNFPPRFSGLQFPNYSSELNVNALELDDSALYLCASTPGQKETQYFGPGTRLLVL.

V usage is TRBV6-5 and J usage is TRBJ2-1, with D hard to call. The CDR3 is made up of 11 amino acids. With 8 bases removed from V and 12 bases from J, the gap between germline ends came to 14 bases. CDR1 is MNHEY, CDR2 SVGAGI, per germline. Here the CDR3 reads CASHLSRGQFF. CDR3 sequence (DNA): TGTGCCAGCCACCTAAGTAGAGGGCAGTTCTTC.

This CDR3 is CASSLDGNYGYTF. The DNA of the CDR3 is TGTGCCAGCAGCTTGGACGGGAACTATGGCTACACCTTC. The chain recombines TRBV5-4 with TRBJ1-2; D is uncertain. Per the germline V gene, CDR1 is SGHNT and CDR2 is YYREEE (reference sequence). The V end lost 0 bases, the J end lost 2 bases, and 5 bases lay between the germline ends. The CDR3 length is 13 residues.

Here the CDR3 reads CASSYFRTGGNYGYTF. The CDR3 DNA is TGTGCCAGCAGTTACTTTAGGACAGGGGGCAACTATGGCTACACCTTC. The chain links TRBV6-5 to TRBJ1-2, with 11 bases that match TRBD1. The ends lost 1 base at V and 2 bases at J; junction bases unmatched: 3. Germline lookup yields CDR1 MNHEY and CDR2 SVGAGI. There are 16 residues in the CDR3.

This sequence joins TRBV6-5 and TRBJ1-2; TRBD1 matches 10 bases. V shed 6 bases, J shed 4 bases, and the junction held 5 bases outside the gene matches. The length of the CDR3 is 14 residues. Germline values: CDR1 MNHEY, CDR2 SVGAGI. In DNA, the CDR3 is TGTGCCAGCAGGTCGGGGACAGGGGTCTATGGCTACACCTTC. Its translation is CASRSGTGVYGYTF.

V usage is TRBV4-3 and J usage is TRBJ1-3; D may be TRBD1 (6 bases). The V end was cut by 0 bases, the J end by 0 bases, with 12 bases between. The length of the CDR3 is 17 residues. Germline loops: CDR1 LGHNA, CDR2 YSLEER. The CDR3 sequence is CASSQDGRGISGNTIYF. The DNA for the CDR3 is TGCGCCAGCAGCCAAGATGGCAGGGGTATCTCTGGAAACACCATATATTTT.

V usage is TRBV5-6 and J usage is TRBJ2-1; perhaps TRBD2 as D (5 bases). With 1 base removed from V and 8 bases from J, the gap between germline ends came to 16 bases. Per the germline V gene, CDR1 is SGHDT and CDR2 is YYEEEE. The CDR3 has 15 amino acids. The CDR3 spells CASSLISWTGDEQFF. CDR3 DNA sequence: TGTGCCAGCAGCTTGATTTCATGGACCGGGGATGAGCAGTTCTTC.

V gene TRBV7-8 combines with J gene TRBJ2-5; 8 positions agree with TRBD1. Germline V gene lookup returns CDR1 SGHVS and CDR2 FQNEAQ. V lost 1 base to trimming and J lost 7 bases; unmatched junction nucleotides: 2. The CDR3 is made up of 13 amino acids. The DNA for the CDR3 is TGTGCCAGCAGCTTAGGGACAGGGAGGACCCAGTACTTC. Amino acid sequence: CASSLGTGRTQYF. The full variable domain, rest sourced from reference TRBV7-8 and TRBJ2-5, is GAGVSQSPRYKVAKRGQDVALRCDPISGHVSLFWYQQALGQGPEFLTYFQNEAQLDKSGLPSDRFFAERPEGSVSTLKIQRTQQEDSAVYLCASSLGTGRTQYFGPGTRLLVL.

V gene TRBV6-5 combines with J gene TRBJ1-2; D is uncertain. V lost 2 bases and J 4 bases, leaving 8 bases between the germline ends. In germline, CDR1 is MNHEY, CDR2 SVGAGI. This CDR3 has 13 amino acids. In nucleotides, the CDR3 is TGTGCCAGCAGTTACAACGGTCCCTATGGCTACACCTTC. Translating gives CASSYNGPYGYTF.

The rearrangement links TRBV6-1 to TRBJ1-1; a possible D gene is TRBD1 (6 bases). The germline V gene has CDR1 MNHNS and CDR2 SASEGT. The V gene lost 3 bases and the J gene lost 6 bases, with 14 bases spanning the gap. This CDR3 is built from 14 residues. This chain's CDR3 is CASSEGGAESEAFF. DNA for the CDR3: TGTGCCAGCAGTGAGGGGGGGGCTGAGTCTGAAGCTTTCTTT.

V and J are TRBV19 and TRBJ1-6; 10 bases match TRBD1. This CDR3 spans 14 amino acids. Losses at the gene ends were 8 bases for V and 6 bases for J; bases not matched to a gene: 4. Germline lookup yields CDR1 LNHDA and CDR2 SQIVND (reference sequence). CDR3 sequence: CASARDRGNSPLHF. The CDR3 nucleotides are TGTGCCAGTGCCCGGGACAGGGGTAATTCACCCCTCCACTTT.

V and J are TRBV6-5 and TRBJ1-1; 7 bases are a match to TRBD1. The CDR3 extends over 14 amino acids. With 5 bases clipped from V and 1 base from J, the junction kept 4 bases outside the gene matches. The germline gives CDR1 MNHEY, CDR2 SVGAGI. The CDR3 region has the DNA TGTGCCAGCAGTATCAAGGGGGCGAACACTGAAGCTTTCTTT. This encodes CASSIKGANTEAFF.

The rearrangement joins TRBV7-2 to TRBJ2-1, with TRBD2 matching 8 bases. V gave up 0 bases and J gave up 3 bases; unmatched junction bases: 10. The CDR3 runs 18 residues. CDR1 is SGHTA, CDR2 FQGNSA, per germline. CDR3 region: CASSLAWAGGSYYNEQFF. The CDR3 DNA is TGTGCCAGCAGCTTAGCGTGGGCGGGGGGATCCTACTACAATGAGCAGTTCTTC.

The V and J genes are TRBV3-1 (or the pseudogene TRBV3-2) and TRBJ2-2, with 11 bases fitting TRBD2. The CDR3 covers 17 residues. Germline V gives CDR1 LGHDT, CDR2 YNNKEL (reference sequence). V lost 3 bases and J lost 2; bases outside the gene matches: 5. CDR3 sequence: CASSHLSGGANTGELFF. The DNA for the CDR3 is TGTGCCAGCAGCCACCTTAGCGGGGGGGCCAACACCGGGGAGCTGTTTTTT.

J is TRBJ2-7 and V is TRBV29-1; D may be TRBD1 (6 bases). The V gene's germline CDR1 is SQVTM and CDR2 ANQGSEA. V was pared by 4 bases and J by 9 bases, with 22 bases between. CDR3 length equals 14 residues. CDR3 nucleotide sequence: TGCAGCGTTGGCAGGGGTACAGGGAAGAACGGGCAGTACTTC. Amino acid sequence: CSVGRGTGKNGQYF.

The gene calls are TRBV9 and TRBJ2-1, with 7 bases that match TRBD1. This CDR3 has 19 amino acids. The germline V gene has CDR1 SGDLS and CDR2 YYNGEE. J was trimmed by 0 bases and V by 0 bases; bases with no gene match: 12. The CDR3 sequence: CASSVVSVRQGSSYNEQFF. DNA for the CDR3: TGTGCCAGCAGCGTAGTGAGTGTGAGACAGGGAAGCTCCTACAATGAGCAGTTCTTC.

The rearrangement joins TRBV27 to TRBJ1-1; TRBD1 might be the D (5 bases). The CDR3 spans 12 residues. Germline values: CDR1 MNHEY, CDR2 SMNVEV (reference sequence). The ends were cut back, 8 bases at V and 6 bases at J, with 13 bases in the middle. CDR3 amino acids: CASGSGFSEAFF. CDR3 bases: TGTGCCAGCGGATCAGGGTTCTCTGAAGCTTTCTTT.

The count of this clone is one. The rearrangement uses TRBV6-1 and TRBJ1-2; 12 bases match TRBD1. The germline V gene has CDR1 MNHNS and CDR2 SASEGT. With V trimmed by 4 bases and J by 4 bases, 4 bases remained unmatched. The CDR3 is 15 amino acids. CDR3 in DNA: TGTGCCAGCAGTGGGCCGGGACAGGGGGCCTATGGCTACACCTTC. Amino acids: CASSGPGQGAYGYTF.